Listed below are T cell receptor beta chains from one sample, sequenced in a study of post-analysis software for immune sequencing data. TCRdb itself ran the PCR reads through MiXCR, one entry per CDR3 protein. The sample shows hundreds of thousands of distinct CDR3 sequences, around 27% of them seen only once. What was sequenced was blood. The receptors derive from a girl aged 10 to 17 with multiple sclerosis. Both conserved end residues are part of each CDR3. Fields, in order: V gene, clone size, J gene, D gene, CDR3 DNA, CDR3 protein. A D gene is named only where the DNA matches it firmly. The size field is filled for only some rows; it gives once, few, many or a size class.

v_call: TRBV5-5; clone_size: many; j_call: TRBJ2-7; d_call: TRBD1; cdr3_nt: TGTGCCAGCAGCTTGGGACAGGGCTACTCCTACGAGCAGTACTTC; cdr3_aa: CASSLGQGYSYEQYF
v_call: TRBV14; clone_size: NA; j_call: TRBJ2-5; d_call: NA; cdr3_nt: TGTGCCAGCAGCCAAGATCCCTTCCAGGGTGGGGAGACCCAGTACTTC; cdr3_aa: CASSQDPFQGGETQYF
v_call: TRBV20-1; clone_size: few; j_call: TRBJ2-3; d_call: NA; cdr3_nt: TGCAGTGCTAGAGGCCACACAGATACGCAGTATTTT; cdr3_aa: CSARGHTDTQYF
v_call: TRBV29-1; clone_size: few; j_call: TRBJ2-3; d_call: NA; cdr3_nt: TGCAGCGTTGAAGGTGTTGCTTCGGCGGGCGCTCAGTATTTT; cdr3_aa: CSVEGVASAGAQYF
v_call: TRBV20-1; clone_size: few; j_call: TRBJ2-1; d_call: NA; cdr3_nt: TGCAGCGAGAAGGACCCCAATGAGCAGTTCTTC; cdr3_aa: CSEKDPNEQFF
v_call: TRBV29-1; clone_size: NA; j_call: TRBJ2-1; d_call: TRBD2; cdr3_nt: TGCAGCGTTGAGATTGTAGGGGAGGGCACGTTCTACAATGAGCAGTTCTTC; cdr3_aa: CSVEIVGEGTFYNEQFF
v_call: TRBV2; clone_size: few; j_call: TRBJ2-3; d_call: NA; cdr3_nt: TGTGCCGTCCAAGCAGATACGCAGTATTTT; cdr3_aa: CAVQADTQYF
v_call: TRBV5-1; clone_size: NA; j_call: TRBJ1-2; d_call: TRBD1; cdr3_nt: TGCGCCAGCAGCTTGGTTGACAGGGCCTCTAACTATGGCTACACCTTC; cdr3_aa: CASSLVDRASNYGYTF
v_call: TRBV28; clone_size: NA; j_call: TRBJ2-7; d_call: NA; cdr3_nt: TGTGCCAGCAGTTTATCTCCAGCGGAGCGAAGCTCCTACGAGCAGTACTTC; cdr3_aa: CASSLSPAERSSYEQYF
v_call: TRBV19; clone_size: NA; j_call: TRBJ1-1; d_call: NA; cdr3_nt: TGTGCCAGTAGTGTGGTGGGTATGAACACTGAAGCTTTCTTT; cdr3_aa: CASSVVGMNTEAFF
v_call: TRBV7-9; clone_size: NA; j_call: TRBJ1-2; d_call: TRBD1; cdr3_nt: TGTGCCAGCAGCCTGAACCGGGACAGGGTTGGCTACACCTTC; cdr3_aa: CASSLNRDRVGYTF
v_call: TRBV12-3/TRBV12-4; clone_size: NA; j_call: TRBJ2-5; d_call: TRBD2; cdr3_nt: TGTGCCAGCAGCCGACGAGCGGGGGGGCCGGTTGAGACCCAGTACTTC; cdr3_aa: CASSRRAGGPVETQYF
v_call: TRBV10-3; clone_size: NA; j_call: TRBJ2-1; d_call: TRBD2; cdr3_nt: TGTGCCATCAGTGACCTAGCGGGAGTTGACGAGCAGTGCTTC; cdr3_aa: CAISDLAGVDEQCF
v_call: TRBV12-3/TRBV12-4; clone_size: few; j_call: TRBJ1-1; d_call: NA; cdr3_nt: TGTGCCACCGACAGGTCCTTGAACACTGAAGCTTTCTTT; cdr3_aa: CATDRSLNTEAFF
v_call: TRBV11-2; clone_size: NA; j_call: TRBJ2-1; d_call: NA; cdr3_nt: TGTGCCAGCAGCCTGGTAGGGGCAGCGGATGAGCAGTTCTTC; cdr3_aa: CASSLVGAADEQFF
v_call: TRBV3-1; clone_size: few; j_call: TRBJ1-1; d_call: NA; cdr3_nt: TGTGCCAGCAGCCACTTAGACAGAATGAACACTGAAGCTTTCTTT; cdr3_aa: CASSHLDRMNTEAFF
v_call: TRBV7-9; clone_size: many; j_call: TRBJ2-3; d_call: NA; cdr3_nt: TGTGCCAGCAGTTTAGACGGTAGCACAGATACGCAGTATTTT; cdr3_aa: CASSLDGSTDTQYF
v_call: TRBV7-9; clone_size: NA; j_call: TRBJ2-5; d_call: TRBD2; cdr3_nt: TGTGCCAGCAGCACGGGGGACTCTGGCGGGGGCCAAGAGACCCAGTACTTC; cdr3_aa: CASSTGDSGGGQETQYF
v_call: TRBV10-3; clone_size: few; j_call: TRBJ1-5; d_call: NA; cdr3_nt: TGTGCCATCAGTGAGCATAGCAATCAGCCCCAGCATTTT; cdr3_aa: CAISEHSNQPQHF
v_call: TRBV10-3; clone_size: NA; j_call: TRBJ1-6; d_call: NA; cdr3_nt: TGTGCCATTTCGCAGGGCGAAAATTCACCCCTCCACTTT; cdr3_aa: CAISQGENSPLHF
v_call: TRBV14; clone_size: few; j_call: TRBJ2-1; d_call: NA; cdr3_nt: TGTGCCAGCAGCCAAGATCGGCGCCCCTACAATGAGCAGTTCTTC; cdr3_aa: CASSQDRRPYNEQFF
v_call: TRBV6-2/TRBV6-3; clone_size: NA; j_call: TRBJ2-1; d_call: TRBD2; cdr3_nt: TGTGCCAGCAGTTCTCCGGGACTAACTCATTACAATGAGCAGTTCTTC; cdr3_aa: CASSSPGLTHYNEQFF
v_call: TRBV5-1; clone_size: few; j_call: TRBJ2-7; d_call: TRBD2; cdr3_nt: TGCGCCAGCAGCTTGGGTCGGGGAGCGGGAGGCTCCGAGCAGTACTTC; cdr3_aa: CASSLGRGAGGSEQYF
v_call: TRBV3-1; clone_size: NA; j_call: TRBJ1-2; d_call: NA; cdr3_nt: TGTGCCAGCAGCCAATTCCCACAGGGAAACTATGGCTACACCTTC; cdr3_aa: CASSQFPQGNYGYTF
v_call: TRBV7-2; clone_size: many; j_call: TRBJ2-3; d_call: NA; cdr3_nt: TGTGCCAGCAGCCTAGGCGTACCCACAGATACGCAGTATTTT; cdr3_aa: CASSLGVPTDTQYF
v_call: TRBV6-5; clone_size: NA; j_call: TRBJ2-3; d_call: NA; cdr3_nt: TGTGCCAGCTTCGGCTCCCCATCCGGCACAGATACGCAGTATTTT; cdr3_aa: CASFGSPSGTDTQYF
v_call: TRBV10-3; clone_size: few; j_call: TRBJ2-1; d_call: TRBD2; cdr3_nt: TGTGCCATCAGGTCCGGGACTAGCGATTACAATGAGCAGTTCTTC; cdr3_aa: CAIRSGTSDYNEQFF
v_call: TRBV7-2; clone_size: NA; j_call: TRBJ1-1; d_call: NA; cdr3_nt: TGTGCCACCCAGGACGGGGACCCTATGAACACTGAAGCTTTCTTT; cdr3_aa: CATQDGDPMNTEAFF
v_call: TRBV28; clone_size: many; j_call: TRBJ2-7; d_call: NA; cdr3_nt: TGTGCCAGCAGTCGCAGGGGAGGAGGCTACGAGCAGTACTTC; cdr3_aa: CASSRRGGGYEQYF
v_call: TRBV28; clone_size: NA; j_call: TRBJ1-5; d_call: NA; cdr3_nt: TGTGCCAGCAGTCCCTCAAGGGAGGATCAGCCCCAGCATTTT; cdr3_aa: CASSPSREDQPQHF
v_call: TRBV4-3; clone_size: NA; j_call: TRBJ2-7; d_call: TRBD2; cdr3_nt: TGCGCCAGCAGCCAAGATCACGGGGGGTACTACGAGCAGTACTTC; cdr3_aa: CASSQDHGGYYEQYF
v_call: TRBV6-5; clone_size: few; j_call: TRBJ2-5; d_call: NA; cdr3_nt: TGTGCCAGCAGTTACTCAGCTATCCAAGAGACCCAGTACTTC; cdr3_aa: CASSYSAIQETQYF
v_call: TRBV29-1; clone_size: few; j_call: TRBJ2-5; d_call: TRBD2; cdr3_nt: TGCAGCGTTGACGCTGAGCGGGAGCCCCAGGAGACCCAGTACTTC; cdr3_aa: CSVDAEREPQETQYF
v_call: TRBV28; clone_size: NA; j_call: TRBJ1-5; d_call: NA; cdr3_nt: TGTGCCAGCAGTTCCATTTATAGCAATCAGTCCCAGCATTTT; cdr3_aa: CASSSIYSNQSQHF
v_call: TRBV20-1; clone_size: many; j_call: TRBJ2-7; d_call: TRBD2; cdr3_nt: TGCAGTGCTAGAGGACTAGCGGGCGACTCCTACGAGCAGTACTTC; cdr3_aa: CSARGLAGDSYEQYF
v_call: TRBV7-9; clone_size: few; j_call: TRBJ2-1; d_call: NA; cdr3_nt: TGTGCCAGCAGCTTAGTCAGGGTGGCCAATGAGCAGTTCTTC; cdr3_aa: CASSLVRVANEQFF
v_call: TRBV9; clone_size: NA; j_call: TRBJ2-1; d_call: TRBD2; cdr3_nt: TGTGCCAGCAGCGGAGGACTAGCGGCCTACAATGAGCAGTTCTTC; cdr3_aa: CASSGGLAAYNEQFF
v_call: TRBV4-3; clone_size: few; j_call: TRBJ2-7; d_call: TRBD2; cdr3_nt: TGCGCCAGCAGCCAGGGACTAGCGGGACTCCGTGGCGAGCAGTACTTC; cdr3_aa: CASSQGLAGLRGEQYF
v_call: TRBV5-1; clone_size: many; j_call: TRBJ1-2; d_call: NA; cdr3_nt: TGCGCCAGCAGCTGGGATGCCCAGGGCTACACCTTC; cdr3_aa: CASSWDAQGYTF
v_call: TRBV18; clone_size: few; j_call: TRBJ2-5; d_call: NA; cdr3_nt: TGTGCCAGCTCACCTCAACCCGACCGGGAGACCCAGTACTTC; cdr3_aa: CASSPQPDRETQYF
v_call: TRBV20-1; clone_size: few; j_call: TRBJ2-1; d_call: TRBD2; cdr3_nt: TGCAGTGCGGTGCCAGGGCGGGGGGCCGGTAATGAGCAGTTCTTC; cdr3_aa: CSAVPGRGAGNEQFF
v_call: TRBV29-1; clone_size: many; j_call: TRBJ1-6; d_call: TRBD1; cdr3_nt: TGCAGCGAACCCGGGACAGGGGGATCACCCCTCCACTTT; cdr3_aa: CSEPGTGGSPLHF
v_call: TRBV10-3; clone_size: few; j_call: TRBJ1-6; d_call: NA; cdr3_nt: TGTGCCATCAGTGAGTTGGGGGGGAGTTCACCCCTCCACTTT; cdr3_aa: CAISELGGSSPLHF
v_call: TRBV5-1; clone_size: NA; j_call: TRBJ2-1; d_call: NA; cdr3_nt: TGCGCCAGCAGCTTGGATGGCGAAACCCGCGGTAATGAGCAGTTCTTC; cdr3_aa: CASSLDGETRGNEQFF
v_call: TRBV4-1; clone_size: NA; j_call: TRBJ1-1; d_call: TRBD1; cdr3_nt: TGCGCCAGCAGCCACGATCGAAGACAGGGGGCGAGGACTGAAGCTTTCTTT; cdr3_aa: CASSHDRRQGARTEAFF
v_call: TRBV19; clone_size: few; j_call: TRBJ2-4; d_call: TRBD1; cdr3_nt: TGTGCCAGTAGTATCGACAGGGACCTCGTAGGCATTCAGTACTTC; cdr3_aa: CASSIDRDLVGIQYF
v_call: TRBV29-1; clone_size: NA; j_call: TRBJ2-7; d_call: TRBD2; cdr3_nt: TGCAGCGTTGAACGAGGACTAGCGGGAACCTACGAGCAGTACTTC; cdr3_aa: CSVERGLAGTYEQYF
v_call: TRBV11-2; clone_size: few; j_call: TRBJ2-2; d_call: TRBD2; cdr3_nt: TGTGCCAGCAGCTTCGGACTAGCGGGATATACCGGGGAGCTGTTTTTT; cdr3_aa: CASSFGLAGYTGELFF
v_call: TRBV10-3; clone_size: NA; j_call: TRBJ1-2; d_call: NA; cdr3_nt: TGTGCCATCTCCTCCAGGGGTGAAGGGGGCTACACCTTC; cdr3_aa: CAISSRGEGGYTF
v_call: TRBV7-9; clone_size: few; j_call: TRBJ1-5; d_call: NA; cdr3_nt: TGTGCCAGCAGCTTAAGCTCGCGGCAGGGATATCAGCCCCAGCATTTT; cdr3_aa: CASSLSSRQGYQPQHF
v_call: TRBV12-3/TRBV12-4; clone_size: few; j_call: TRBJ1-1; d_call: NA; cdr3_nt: TGTGCCAGCAGTCCGGGACAACATGCTGAAGCTTTCTTT; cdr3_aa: CASSPGQHAEAFF
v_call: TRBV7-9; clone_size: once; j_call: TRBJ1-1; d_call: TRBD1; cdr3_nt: TGTGCCAGCAGCTCCTGGCCGGACAGGGCACCGGGAAGCACTGAAGCTTTCTTT; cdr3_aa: CASSSWPDRAPGSTEAFF
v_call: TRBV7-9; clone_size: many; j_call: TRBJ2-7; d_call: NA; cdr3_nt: TGTGCCAGCAGCTCGGACAATCTCTACGAGCAGTACTTC; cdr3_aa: CASSSDNLYEQYF